The 2 T cell receptor beta chains below all came from one sample that was sequenced in a study of cytomegalovirus exposure and HLA in healthy donors. Vbeta (60) and Jbeta (13) primers were used in the PCR. Only in-frame clones appear in the TCRdb table, and some are missing; sequencing was by immunoSEQ multiplex PCR. The sample's table shows around 50,000 clones. The sequenced material came from PBMCs. Receptors originate from a female donor in good health and CMV-seronegative.

The gene calls are TRBV11-3 and TRBJ2-7, with D perhaps TRBD1 (6 bases). The germline V gene has CDR1 SGHNT and CDR2 YENEEA. Trimming left V 5 bases short and J 5 bases short, with 22 bases between. This CDR3 is built from 16 residues. The CDR3 here is CASSPFTGTNSDEQYF. CDR3 coding DNA: TGTGCCAGCAGCCCATTCACCGGGACAAATTCGGACGAGCAGTACTTC.

The genes are TRBV7-3 and TRBJ1-1, with 7 bases lining up with TRBD1. The germline V gene has CDR1 SGHTA and CDR2 FQGTGA. CDR3 size: 13 residues. The ends lost 5 bases at V and 8 bases at J; junction bases unmatched: 8. In DNA, the CDR3 is TGTGCCAGCAGCCGACAGGGATTCAGCGAAGCTTTCTTT. Translating gives CASSRQGFSEAFF. Full variable domain (rest looked up from reference TRBV7-3 and TRBJ1-1): GAGVSQTPSNKVTEKGKYVELRCDPISGHTALYWYRQSLGQGPEFLIYFQGTGAADDSGLPNDRFFAVRPEGSVSTLKIQRTERGDSAVYLCASSRQGFSEAFFGQGTRLTVV.